This entry describes one T cell receptor (beta chain). The antigen it recognizes is unknown. Base qualities are missing; no much larger clone stands one base away. The data stem from a study of blood T cell repertoires in COVID-19 (dated by TCRdb to between 2020 and 2021). In the study overall: Samples from collaborators originated in the United States, Italy and Spain and spanned both the acute and convalescent phases of COVID-19. The prospective study material was composed of cDNA or gDNA derived from T cells, B-cell-depleted T cells, or PBMCs. Subjects who had been exposed to COVID-19, were actively infected with it, or had recovered from it provided the deeply sampled blood TCRbeta repertoires that made up the dataset. The repertoires were made available in a free public database intended to serve as a resource for research on the immune response to SARS-CoV-2. Samples were obtained from the ongoing ImmuneRACE study (first 160 participants) and from 1,000 to 1,500 subjects provided by 6 global collaborators. The sample metadata nearly always contained a de-identified subject ID, COVID-19 status, age in years and sex. HLA class I and class II types, where available, came from metadata supplied by the sample provider rather than from assay-based typing. General findings and caveats noted by the study authors: Clinical and demographic metadata were provided uncurated, with the amount varying by source and participant.

In Seattle, one collaborating source enrolled patients while the infection was active and tracked those patients longitudinally over the course of disease. Collaborating institutions collected whole blood in K2EDTA tubes following their own protocols. For TCRbeta analysis, collaborators shipped samples in one of three forms: frozen whole blood, isolated PBMCs, or DNA extracted from either of those sample types. The immunoSEQ Assay, a bias-controlled multiplex PCR, was used to amplify TCRbeta CDR3 regions from genomic DNA. The study's own analysis went as follows. Nucleated cell counts per sample were estimated from amplification of reference gene primers within the assay. To quantify the absolute abundance of each unique TCRbeta CDR3 rearrangement, sequence reads were collapsed and filtered. Productive Simpson clonality was computed per sample as the square root of Simpson's diversity index over productive rearrangements. As stored in TCRdb, this immuneACCESS dataset retains in-frame rearrangements with V and J assigned. A fraction of the clones does not appear; measured against another copy, unresolved V genes explain less than half of the discrepancy, and the remainder lacks a known reason. V, J and clone size reflect that table, while D and trimming were determined from the DNA. This sample is represented by some 390,000 clones; 75% to 90% of them were singletons. The top ten constitute under 2% of the sample.

Trimming costs V 2 bases and J 6 bases, and their ends lie 12 bases apart. The CDR3 starts with the cysteine, ends with the phenylalanine, and has 14 residues. The CDR3 DNA has 42 bases and is translated from base 1. The germline V gene (reference sequence) supplies CDR1 SEHNR and CDR2 FQNEAQ. Sequenced input: peripheral blood. This sequence was found in a woman aged 40 to 49 with COVID-19, enrolled during active disease. This chain is built from TRBV7-9 and TRBJ2-3; a confident D gene designation cannot be given. The DNA sequence is TGTGCCAGCAGCTTATCAGGTGGTGGGGATACGCAGTATTTT. It codes for CASSLSGGGDTQYF.